This TCR beta chain is from a study of blood T cell repertoires in COVID-19. TCRdb's table, derived via immunoSEQ multiplex PCR, lists solely in-frame clones and lacks some. This table has roughly 300,000 clones, roughly 85% appearing once. The sequenced sample consisted of peripheral blood. This sequence originates from a woman aged 50 to 60 who had recovered from COVID-19.

CDR3 residues: CASSQGAGLGGYTF. In nucleotides, the CDR3 is TGCGCCAGCAGCCAAGGGGCAGGGCTGGGTGGCTACACCTTC. The gene calls are TRBV4-3 and TRBJ1-2, with D possibly TRBD1 on 5 matching bases. The CDR3 spans 14 residues. Germline-derived CDR1 and CDR2 are LGHNA and YSLEER. Trimming shortened V by 1 base and J by 7 bases, and 13 bases separated the two germline ends.